This T cell receptor beta chain was profiled in a study of blood T cell repertoires in COVID-19. Background on the study: From the United States, Italy and Spain came samples of acute and convalescent COVID-19. The cDNA or gDNA used as material had been derived from T cells, B-cell-depleted T cells, or PBMCs.

Produced via immunoSEQ multiplex PCR; TCRdb's table is partial and in-frame only. Among some 380,000 clones, roughly four fifths were seen once, and the ten largest hold more than 1%. The TCR originated in a human donor with acute or convalescent COVID-19. The donor label of this sample is uncertain. The sequencing input was peripheral blood.

The DNA for the CDR3 is TGTGCTAGTGGAACCGGGACTAGCAATGCAGATACGCAGTATTTT. It translates to CASGTGTSNADTQYF. The chain carries TRBV12-5 and TRBJ2-3; 9 nucleotides agree with TRBD2. V trimming: 6 bases; J trimming: 4 bases; junction bases outside the gene matches: 8. CDR1 and CDR2 from the germline V gene are LGHNT and FRNRAP. The CDR3 runs to 15 residues.